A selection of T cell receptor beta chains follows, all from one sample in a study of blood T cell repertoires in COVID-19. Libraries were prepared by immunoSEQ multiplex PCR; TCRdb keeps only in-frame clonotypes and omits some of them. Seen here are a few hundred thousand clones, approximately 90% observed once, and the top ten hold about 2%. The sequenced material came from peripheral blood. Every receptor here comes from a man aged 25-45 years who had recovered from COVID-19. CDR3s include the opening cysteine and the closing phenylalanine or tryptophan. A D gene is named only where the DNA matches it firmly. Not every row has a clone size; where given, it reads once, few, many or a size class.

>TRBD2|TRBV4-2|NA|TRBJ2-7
CASSQDGRASYEQYF
TGTGCCAGCAGCCAAGATGGGAGGGCCTCCTACGAGCAGTACTTC
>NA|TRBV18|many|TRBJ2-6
CASSPSLSDRRALVLTF
TGTGCCAGCTCACCAAGTTTAAGTGACAGACGAGCTCTCGTCCTGACTTTC
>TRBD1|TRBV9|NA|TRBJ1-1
CASSGGTGGMNTEAFF
TGTGCCAGCAGCGGAGGGACAGGGGGCATGAACACTGAAGCTTTCTTT
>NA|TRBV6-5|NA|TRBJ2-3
CASSWVTGTQYF
TGTGCCAGCAGTTGGGTGACGGGTACGCAGTATTTT
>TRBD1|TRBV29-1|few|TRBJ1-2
CSVVTGGHFYGYTF
TGCAGCGTTGTGACAGGGGGGCACTTCTATGGCTACACCTTC
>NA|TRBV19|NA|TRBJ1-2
CASLKGDYGYTF
TGTGCCAGTTTAAAGGGGGACTATGGCTACACCTTC
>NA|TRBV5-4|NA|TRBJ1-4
CASSFWGSAGPYEKLFF
TGTGCCAGCAGCTTTTGGGGATCGGCAGGGCCTTACGAAAAACTGTTTTTT
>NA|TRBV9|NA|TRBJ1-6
CASSDPGRGFVNSPLHF
TGTGCCAGCAGCGACCCAGGGAGGGGCTTCGTTAATTCACCCCTCCACTTT
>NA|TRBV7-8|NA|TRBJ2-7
CASSLVAGTFSYEQYF
TGTGCCAGCAGCTTAGTTGCGGGAACCTTCTCCTACGAGCAGTACTTC
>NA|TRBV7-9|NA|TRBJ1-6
CASNTPVQAPLHF
TGTGCCAGCAACACCCCGGTTCAGGCACCCCTCCACTTT
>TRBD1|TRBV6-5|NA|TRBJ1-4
CASSSRQGANEKLFF
TGTGCCAGCAGTTCCCGACAGGGGGCTAATGAAAAACTGTTTTTT
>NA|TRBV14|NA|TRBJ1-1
CASSRRGTGNTEAFF
TGTGCCAGCAGCCGCCGGGGGACGGGGAACACTGAAGCTTTCTTT
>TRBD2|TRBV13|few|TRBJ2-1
CASRRLAGASSYNEQFF
TGTGCCAGCAGGCGACTAGCGGGAGCGAGCTCCTACAATGAGCAGTTCTTC
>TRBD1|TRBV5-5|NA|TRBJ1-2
CASSLYQGQRQYYTF
TGTGCCAGCAGCTTGTATCAGGGACAGCGGCAGTACTACACCTTC